The present entry profiles one TCR beta chain with its context. Its target is unknown. This sample is drawn from a study of cytomegalovirus exposure and HLA in healthy donors. V lost 4 bases, J lost 3 bases, and 2 bases stayed unmatched. Germline-derived CDR1 and CDR2 are SGDLS and YYNGEE. This CDR3 comprises 13 residues. Study-level results: A prior analysis recorded that most TCR beta V segments were productive about 90% or about 30% of the time. With DRB1 most and HLA-C fewest, TCR association rates differed between HLA loci in a later analysis. At a 0.05 false discovery rate, a later analysis found 16,951 TCR beta sequences to be associated with HLA alleles.

The study ran its PCR with 60 Vbeta and 13 Jbeta primers. The data were produced by immunoSEQ multiplex PCR, yet TCRdb's version contains in-frame clones alone and is incomplete. The repertoire holds about 60,000 clones, 70% to 90% seen once, with less than 7% in the top ten. The chain carries TRBV9 and TRBJ2-7, with 9 bases aligning to TRBD1. The origin of this receptor is a male donor in good health and CMV-seronegative. Material: PBMCs. The chain's CDR3 is CASSPGQGYEQYF. As DNA, the CDR3 is TGTGCCAGCAGCCCGGGACAGGGCTACGAGCAGTACTTC.